This TCR beta chain was observed in a study of Ad26.COV2.S vaccination and SARS-CoV-2 variants. Overall study findings and caveats: It was reported that spike-specific CD8+ and CD4+ T cell responses were substantially broad after vaccination. Those who received vaccine or placebo ended up with similar non-spike TCR breadth. The TCR-based breadth and depth measures might underestimate overall T cell responses.

The CDR3 contains 14 residues. The junction had 12 bases not matched to a gene; V was cut back by 6 bases and J by 10 bases. CDR1 and CDR2 (germline): MNHNY, SVGAGI (reference sequence). Comment on this clone: What it binds is not known.

Method: immunoSEQ multiplex PCR; TCRdb's copy keeps in-frame clones and lacks some. The sample records about 180,000 clones, roughly nine tenths being singletons. The specimen comprised peripheral blood, sampled after recovery from COVID-19. This clonotype was obtained from a human donor who had recovered from COVID-19. This chain connects TRBV6-6 to TRBJ2-1, with 7 bases matching TRBD1. CDR3 sequence reads: CASSHFQGDVEQFF. As DNA, the CDR3 is TGTGCCAGCAGCCACTTTCAGGGGGACGTCGAGCAGTTCTTC.